The entry below gives a single TCR beta chain sequence along with its context. Germline V gene data show CDR1 as SGHVS and CDR2 as FNYEAQ. V dropped 1 base and J dropped 6 bases, with 12 bases sitting between them. This CDR3 region has 14 residues. This specimen belongs to a study of regulatory T cells in long-lasting Graves disease. Time point: persistent/refractory GD, antithyroid drugs over 5 years with positive TRAb. PBMC-extracted RNA yielded the TCR library. Researchers made TCR beta libraries by using iRepertoire HTBI primers and running Arm-PCR on CDR3 regions. TCRdb re-analysed the multiplex PCR reads in MiXCR, keeping a single row per CDR3 protein. The table has fewer than 600,000 distinct CDR3 sequences, around a fifth seen once; the top ten hold 13%.

The chain couples TRBV7-6 to TRBJ2-5; no definite D call. This TCR came from a female donor with Graves disease. The sample here was peripheral blood mononuclear cells (PBMCs), taken when the disease was refractory, from a patient treated with antithyroid drugs. The CDR3 coding sequence is TGTGCCAGCAGCTTAGAAGGCGTGTCAAAGACCCAGTACTTC. The encoded protein is CASSLEGVSKTQYF.